This T cell receptor beta chain was identified during a study of shared T cell receptors in the human thymus. Clones were sequenced by immunoSEQ multiplex PCR, and TCRdb holds only the in-frame ones, with some missing. There are almost 550,000 clones in the sample; 75% to 80% occur only once, and roughly 0.013% lies in the top ten. The V segment lost 3 bases and the J segment 6 bases; nucleotides outside the gene matches: 6. The CDR3 totals 15 residues. Germline lookup yields CDR1 MNHEY and CDR2 SMNVEV (reference sequence). The same sample was also used in a study of human thymus T cells. That paper states: Donors consisted of healthy Finnish infants (having corrective surgery for congenital heart defects). Resections from corrective heart surgery supplied the thymus tissue. The authors found apparently biased V and J gene usage in thymic and blood repertoires.

This clonotype was obtained from a boy under two years old with a congenital heart defect. The J gene is TRBJ2-1, the V gene TRBV27; TRBD1 matches 9 bases. Sequenced input: thymocytes. The CDR3 reads CASSFRDRAANEQFF. CDR3 in DNA: TGTGCCAGCAGTTTCCGGGACAGGGCCGCCAATGAGCAGTTCTTC.